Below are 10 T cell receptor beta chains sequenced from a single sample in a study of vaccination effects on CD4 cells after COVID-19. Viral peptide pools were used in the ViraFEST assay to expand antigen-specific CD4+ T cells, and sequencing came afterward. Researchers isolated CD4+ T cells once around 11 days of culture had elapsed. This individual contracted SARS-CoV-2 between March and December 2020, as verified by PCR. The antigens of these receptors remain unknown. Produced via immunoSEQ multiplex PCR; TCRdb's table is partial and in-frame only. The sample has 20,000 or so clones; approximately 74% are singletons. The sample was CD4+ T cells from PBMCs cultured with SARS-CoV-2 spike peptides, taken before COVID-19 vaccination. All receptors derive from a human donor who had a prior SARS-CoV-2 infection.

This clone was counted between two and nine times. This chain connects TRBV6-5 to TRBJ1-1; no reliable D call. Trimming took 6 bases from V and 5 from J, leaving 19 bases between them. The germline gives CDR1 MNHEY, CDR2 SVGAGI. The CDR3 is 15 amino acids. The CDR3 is CASRPSFGLGTEAFF. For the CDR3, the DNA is TGTGCCAGCAGGCCGTCGTTTGGCCTTGGGACTGAAGCTTTCTTT.

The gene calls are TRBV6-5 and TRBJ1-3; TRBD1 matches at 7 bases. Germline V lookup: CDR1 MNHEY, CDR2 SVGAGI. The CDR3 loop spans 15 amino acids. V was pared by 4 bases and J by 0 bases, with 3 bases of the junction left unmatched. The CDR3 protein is CASSWGQISGNTIYF. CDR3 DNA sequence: TGTGCCAGCAGTTGGGGACAGATCTCTGGAAACACCATATATTTT.

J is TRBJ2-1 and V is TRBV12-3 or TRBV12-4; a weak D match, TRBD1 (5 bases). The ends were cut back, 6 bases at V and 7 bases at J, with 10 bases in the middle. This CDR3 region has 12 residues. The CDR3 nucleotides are TGTGCCAGCAGAGCAAGGGGTAATGAGCAGTTCTTC. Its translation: CASRARGNEQFF.

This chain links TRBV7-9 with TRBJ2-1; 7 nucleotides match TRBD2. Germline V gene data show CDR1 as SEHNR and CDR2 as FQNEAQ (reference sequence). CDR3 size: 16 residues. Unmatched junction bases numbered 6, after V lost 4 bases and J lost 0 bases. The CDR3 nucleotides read TGTGCCAGCAGCTCTAGACGGACTAGCTCCTACAATGAGCAGTTCTTC. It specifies CASSSRRTSSYNEQFF. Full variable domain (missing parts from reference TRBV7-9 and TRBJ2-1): DTGVSQNPRHKITKRGQNVTFRCDPISEHNRLYWYRQTLGQGPEFLTYFQNEAQLEKSRLLSDRFSAERPKGSFSTLEIQRTEQGDSAMYLCASSSRRTSSYNEQFFGPGTRLTVL.

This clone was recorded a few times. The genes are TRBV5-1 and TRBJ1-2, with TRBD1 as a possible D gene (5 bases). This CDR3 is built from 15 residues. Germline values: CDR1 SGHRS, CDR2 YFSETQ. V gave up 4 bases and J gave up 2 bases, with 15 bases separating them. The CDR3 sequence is CASSRDWGDNYGYTF. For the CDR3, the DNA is TGCGCCAGCAGCAGGGACTGGGGGGACAACTATGGCTACACCTTC.

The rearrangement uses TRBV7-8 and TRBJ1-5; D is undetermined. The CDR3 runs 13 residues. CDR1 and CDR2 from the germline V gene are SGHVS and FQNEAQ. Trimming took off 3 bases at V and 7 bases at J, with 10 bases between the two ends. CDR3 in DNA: TGTGCCAGCAGCTTGGCCGAGGGACAGCCCCAGCATTTT. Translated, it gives CASSLAEGQPQHF.

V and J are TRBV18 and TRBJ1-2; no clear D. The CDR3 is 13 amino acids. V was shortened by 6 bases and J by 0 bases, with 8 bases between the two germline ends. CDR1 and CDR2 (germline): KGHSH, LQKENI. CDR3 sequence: CASSVLANYGYTF. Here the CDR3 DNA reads TGTGCCAGCTCGGTATTAGCTAACTATGGCTACACCTTC.

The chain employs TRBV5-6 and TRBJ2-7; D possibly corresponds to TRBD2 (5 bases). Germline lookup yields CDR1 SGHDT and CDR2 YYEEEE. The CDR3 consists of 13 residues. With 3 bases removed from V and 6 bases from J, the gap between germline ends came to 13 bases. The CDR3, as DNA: TGTGCCAGCAGCTCCATGTTAGGGAGCGAGCAGTACTTC. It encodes CASSSMLGSEQYF.

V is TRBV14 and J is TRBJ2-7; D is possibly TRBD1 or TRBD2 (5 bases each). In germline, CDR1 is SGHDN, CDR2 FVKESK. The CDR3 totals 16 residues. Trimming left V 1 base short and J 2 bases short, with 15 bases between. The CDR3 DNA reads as TGTGCCAGCAGCCAAGGGGGGTTCCGTGGGCCCTACGAGCAGTACTTC. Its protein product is CASSQGGFRGPYEQYF.

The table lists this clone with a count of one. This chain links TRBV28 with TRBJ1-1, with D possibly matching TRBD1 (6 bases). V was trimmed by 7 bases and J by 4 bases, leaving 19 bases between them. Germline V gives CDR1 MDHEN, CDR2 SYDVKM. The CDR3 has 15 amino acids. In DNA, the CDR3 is TGTGCCAGCATTTCCCCGGGGGGGGCAATCACTGAAGCTTTCTTT. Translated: CASISPGGAITEAFF.